Following are 18 T cell receptor beta chains from one sample sequenced in a study of breast tumors, draining lymph nodes, adjacent tissues. TCRdb used MiXCR to reprocess the multiplex PCR reads, holding one entry per CDR3 protein. The table shows 84,000 or so distinct CDR3 sequences, with over 25% occurring only once. Samples came from axillary lymph nodes draining the breast cancer. Sample: axillary lymph node tissue. Receptor source: a female donor with breast cancer. Some clones in this sample may be carry-over from other donors' samples.

This clonotype was recorded at least ten times. The junction shows a germline mismatch at one end, possibly a read error. This rearrangement joins TRBV29-1 to TRBJ2-5; the match to TRBD1 covers 9 bases. CDR1 is SQVTM, CDR2 ANQGSEA, per germline. The CDR3 is 13 amino acids. In DNA form, the CDR3 reads TGCAGCGTTGCAGGGACAGGGAGAGAGGCCCAGTACTTC. Protein product: CSVAGTGREAQYF.

The CDR3 is CATSDGQGVYNEQFF. The CDR3 region has the DNA TGTGCCACCAGTGATGGACAGGGGGTTTACAATGAGCAGTTCTTC. The chain couples TRBV24-1 to TRBJ2-1, with 10 bases identical to TRBD1. The CDR3 has 15 amino acids. After removal of 3 bases from V and 4 bases from J, the junction contained 2 bases not matched to a gene. From germline, CDR1 is KGHDR and CDR2 SFDVKD.

With respect to this clonotype: With a much larger clone just one base away, this may be a read error. J is TRBJ2-6 and V is TRBV20-1; D might be TRBD1 (5 bases). Germline V lookup: CDR1 DFQATT, CDR2 SNEGSKA (reference sequence). This CDR3 is built from 14 residues. The CDR3 spells CSAEVNSGATVLTF. Here the CDR3 DNA reads TGCAGTGCGGAAGTTAACTCTGGGGCCACCGTCCTGACTTTC.

This clonotype was detected many times. This chain uses TRBV12-3 or TRBV12-4 with TRBJ1-1; 11 nucleotides agree with TRBD1. The junction had 12 bases not matched to a gene; V was cut back by 6 bases and J by 3 bases. This CDR3 contains 17 residues. CDR3 DNA: TGTGCCAGCAGGCGCAAGCGGGACAGGGGGTGGGACACTGAAGCTTTCTTT. Its protein is CASRRKRDRGWDTEAFF.

This clonotype was counted ten times or more. The CDR3 bases are TGCAGTGCTCGGATAGCGGGCACAGATACGCAGTATTTT. Residues: CSARIAGTDTQYF. The genes are TRBV20-1 and TRBJ2-3, with TRBD2 as a possible D gene (6 bases). The germline V gene encodes CDR1 DFQATT and CDR2 SNEGSKA (reference sequence). CDR3 length: 13 amino acids. Trimming took off 5 bases at V and 1 base at J, with 10 bases between the two ends.

This clonotype was counted many times. The rearrangement joins TRBV6-1 to TRBJ1-2; D not resolved. Germline assignment: CDR1 MNHNS and CDR2 SASEGT. This CDR3 spans 11 amino acids. Trimming stripped 10 bases from V and 8 bases from J, with 14 bases between. The CDR3 loop is CAKLGLTGYTF. CDR3 bases: TGTGCCAAGCTCGGACTAACGGGCTACACCTTC.

The rearrangement links TRBV27 to TRBJ1-1; no clear D gene. V was cut by 2 bases and J by 7 bases, with 17 bases left in between. CDR1 MNHEY and CDR2 SMNVEV come from the germline V gene (reference sequence). The CDR3 is made up of 15 amino acids. The CDR3 DNA reads TGTGCCAGCAGTTTACGCTCCGCTGTGATTAATGAAGCTTTCTTT. Translation: CASSLRSAVINEAFF.

This chain links TRBV7-2 with TRBJ2-7; the D gene is possibly TRBD1 (6 bases). V lost 4 bases and J lost 3, with 13 bases in between. This CDR3 is built from 14 residues. CDR1 SGHTA and CDR2 FQGNSA come from the germline V gene. The CDR3 spells CASSSPRGGYEQYF. The CDR3, as DNA: TGTGCCAGCAGCTCTCCCAGGGGCGGCTACGAGCAGTACTTC. The variable domain in full, with the rest retrieved from reference TRBV7-2 and TRBJ2-7, is GAGVSQSPSNKVTEKGKDVELRCDPISGHTALYWYRQSLGQGLEFLIYFQGNSAPDKSGLPSDRFSAERTGGSVSTLTIQRTQQEDSAVYLCASSSPRGGYEQYFGPGTRLTVT.

For this clonotype: A read error may be the cause here, since a much bigger clone is one base away. The chain joins TRBV6-1 to TRBJ1-2; D possibly corresponds to TRBD1 (5 bases). In germline, CDR1 is MNHNS, CDR2 SASEGT. The CDR3 consists of 15 residues. Trimming cost V 5 bases and J 5 bases, with 18 bases left between them. The CDR3 DNA reads as TGTGCCAGCAGTCCGGGGACCTTTGCCAGTTATGGCTACACCTTC. Translating gives CASSPGTFASYGYTF.

This clonotype was counted ten times or more. The V and J genes are TRBV7-2 and TRBJ2-5; D may be TRBD1 (5 bases). The CDR3 loop spans 16 amino acids. Trimming stripped 5 bases from V and 4 bases from J, with 20 bases between. Germline-derived CDR1 and CDR2 are SGHTA and FQGNSA. As DNA, the CDR3 is TGTGCCAGCAGCCAGGGCTTGGCCCTCATGGTAGAGACCCAGTACTTC. Translating it yields CASSQGLALMVETQYF.

This clonotype was seen many times. J is TRBJ1-5 and V is TRBV6-6, with no clear D. V was pared by 5 bases and J by 1 base, with 12 bases between. The germline V gene has CDR1 MNHNY and CDR2 SVGAGI (reference sequence). This CDR3 has 15 residues. CDR3 nucleotides: TGTGCCAGCAGTCACTTATCGGGAAGCAATCAGCCCCAGCATTTT. This gives the protein CASSHLSGSNQPQHF.

This clonotype was seen only a few times. The J gene is TRBJ2-1, the V gene TRBV25-1; D call uncertain. This CDR3 comprises 12 residues. The germline CDR1 and CDR2 sequences are MGHDK and SYGVNS. Trimming left V 7 bases short and J 3 bases short, with 7 bases between. CDR3 DNA: TGTGCCAGCAAGGTGGACTACAATGAGCAGTTCTTC. Residues: CASKVDYNEQFF.

Points on this clonotype: No conserved phenylalanine or tryptophan ends this CDR3, so it is likely a read error. Because the CDR3's place on the DNA is in doubt, the DNA is left out and the CDR3 is given as listed by TCRdb. This chain joins TRBV7-9 and TRBJ2-7. The CDR3 comprises 12 residues, both ends counted. Germline CDR1 is SEHNR and CDR2 is FQNEAQ (reference sequence). The chain's CDR3 is CASSLNPYERYL.

This clonotype was seen repeatedly, ten times or more. V and J are TRBV12-3 or TRBV12-4 and TRBJ1-5; D call uncertain. The V end was cut by 3 bases, the J end by 9 bases, with 9 bases between. CDR3 size: 12 residues. CDR3 DNA sequence: TGTGCCAGCAGTTTTTCTGCCGGGCCCCAGCATTTT. Its translation is CASSFSAGPQHF.

There are many counts of this clonotype. The rearrangement joins TRBV12-3 or TRBV12-4 to TRBJ2-3; D call uncertain. This CDR3 spans 15 amino acids. V lost 8 bases and J 1 base, leaving 16 bases between the germline ends. DNA for the CDR3: TGTGCCAGCGAAATGGGCGACTCCCGCACAGATACGCAGTATTTT. It encodes CASEMGDSRTDTQYF.

This clonotype was counted many times. The CDR3 region has the DNA TGTGCCAGCAGCCGAAACTATGAGGAAAAACTGTTTTTT. Amino acid sequence: CASSRNYEEKLFF. This chain connects TRBV7-6 to TRBJ1-4; D is unclear. V lost 5 bases and J 8 bases, leaving 12 bases between the germline ends. The CDR3 is 13 amino acids. Germline CDR1 SGHVS, CDR2 FNYEAQ.

This clonotype occurred many times. A much larger clonotype is one base distant, so this may be a read error. This chain links TRBV20-1 with TRBJ2-5; TRBD2 agrees at 8 bases. Germline V gene sequence: CDR1 DFQATT, CDR2 SNEGSKA (reference sequence). The V segment lost 5 bases and the J segment 5 bases; nucleotides outside the gene matches: 16. The CDR3 runs 16 residues. CDR3 coding DNA: TGCAGTGCTCCCAGATGGGGGCGGGAGGCCCAGGAGACCCAGTACTTC. Protein product: CSAPRWGREAQETQYF.

This clonotype was counted at least ten times. The chain links TRBV3-1 to TRBJ2-1, with a possible D match to TRBD1 (6 bases). V lost 8 bases to trimming and J lost 4 bases, with 15 bases between them. CDR3 size: 14 residues. The germline gives CDR1 LGHDT, CDR2 YNNKEL (reference sequence). DNA of the CDR3: TGTGCCAGCCTAGGGGGATCGTATTACAATGAGCAGTTCTTC. It yields the protein CASLGGSYYNEQFF.